This TCR beta chain was sequenced in a study of identical twins. Study-wide results and caveats: Zero-insertion analyses could be partly confounded by invariant MAIT and iNKT cells. Those out-of-frame alpha sequences shared by twins showed an excess of low generation probability.

This clonotype occurred many times. The antigen is unknown. It was template switching that added a universal primer site, and there were unique molecular identifiers on the cDNA. From the 5' RACE reads, TCRdb called clonotypes with MiXCR, one entry per CDR3 protein. The sample records around 140,000 distinct CDR3 sequences, 3% to 4% being singletons. The origin of this receptor is a man aged 18 to 29 in good health. The specimen sequenced was memory T cells sorted from blood.

CDR3 residues: CAAESLAGGDNEQFF. The CDR3 bases are TGTGCCGCGGAATCCCTAGCGGGAGGGGACAATGAGCAGTTCTTC. V and J are TRBV5-5 and TRBJ2-1; 12 nucleotides agree with TRBD2. In germline, CDR1 is SGHKS, CDR2 YYEKEE (reference sequence). V shed 10 bases and J 5 bases; nucleotides not matched to a gene: 10. This CDR3 comprises 15 residues.